What follows are 22 T cell receptor beta chains derived from one specimen sequenced in a study of blood T cells in healthy people across ages. Primers used in a second PCR of about 6 to 12 cycles were a sample-barcoded 5' primer and a J-beta primer mix. TCRdb analysed the 5' RACE reads with MiXCR anew, one entry per CDR3 protein. The sample consists of about 830,000 distinct CDR3 sequences, roughly 60% of them appearing once. The sequencing sample was made of blood. The receptors originated from a man aged 25-45 years in good health.

V gene TRBV27 combines with J gene TRBJ2-7; D is unresolved. The J call is doubtful: the DNA matches TRBJ2-5 better. The germline V gene has CDR1 MNHEY and CDR2 SMNVEV (reference sequence). CDR3 length: 14 amino acids. CDR3 loop: CASSLFWPGETQYF. The CDR3 DNA reads TGTGCCAGCAGTTTATTTTGGCCTGGGGAGACCCAGTACTTC.

This clonotype was picked up one time. This chain uses TRBV6-6 with TRBJ2-3; D is ambiguous. The germline V gene encodes CDR1 MNHNY and CDR2 SVGAGI (reference sequence). Trimming removed 6 bases from V and 4 bases from J, with 11 bases in between. This CDR3 is 13 amino acids long. The CDR3 DNA reads TGTGCCAGCAGCCCCCGAGAGCCAGATACGCAGTATTTT. This encodes CASSPREPDTQYF.

This clonotype was picked up a small number of times. The chain links TRBV7-2 to TRBJ2-3, with TRBD2 identical over 11 bases. CDR3 length: 16 residues. The germline CDR1 and CDR2 sequences are SGHTA and FQGNSA. J lost 6 bases, V lost 1 base, and 6 bases had no gene match. CDR3 region: CASSLGLAGPQDTQYF. The CDR3 nucleotides read TGTGCCAGCAGCTTAGGACTAGCGGGGCCTCAGGATACGCAGTATTTT.

To note about this clonotype: At one boundary the junction diverges from the germline segment, which might be a read error. V gene TRBV5-6 combines with J gene TRBJ2-1; TRBD1 matches 8 bases. CDR1 SGHDT and CDR2 YYEEEE come from the germline V gene. CDR3 length: 14 residues. The CDR3 loop is CASSSGQAWDEQSF. The CDR3 nucleotides read TGTGCCAGCAGCTCGGGACAGGCTTGGGATGAGCAGTCCTTC.

This clonotype was seen ten or more times. The chain joins TRBV20-1 to TRBJ2-7, with D tentatively TRBD1 (5 bases). The V end lost 3 bases, the J end lost 6 bases, and 18 bases lay between the germline ends. This CDR3 is built from 14 residues. Per germline, CDR1 DFQATT and CDR2 SNEGSKA (reference sequence). In DNA, the CDR3 is TGCAGTGCTAGTTTGACAGCTAAGGCTTCCGAGCAGTACTTC. Translation gives CSASLTAKASEQYF.

This chain connects TRBV10-3 to TRBJ1-5; the D gene is possibly TRBD1 (6 bases). Deletions cut 3 bases from V and 7 bases from J, with 7 bases between. The germline V gene has CDR1 ENHRY and CDR2 SYGVKD. This CDR3 has 12 amino acids. This chain's CDR3 is CAISDQGQPQHF. DNA of the CDR3: TGTGCCATCAGTGACCAGGGGCAGCCCCAGCATTTT.

This clonotype was counted at least ten times. This sequence joins TRBV4-2 and TRBJ2-5; a weak D match, TRBD2 (5 bases). Deletions cut 1 base from V and 5 bases from J, with 11 bases between. The CDR3 is 14 residues long. CDR1 is LGHNA, CDR2 YNFKEQ, per germline. The DNA for the CDR3 is TGTGCCAGCAGCCAAGGGGCTAGCCGGGAGACCCAGTACTTC. This translates into CASSQGASRETQYF.

CDR3 residues: CASSPQAGVSSTDTQYF. The CDR3 bases are TGTGCCAGCTCACCACAGGCTGGAGTATCTAGCACAGATACGCAGTATTTT. The V and J genes are TRBV18 and TRBJ2-3; D is undetermined. The germline gives CDR1 KGHSH, CDR2 LQKENI. This CDR3 spans 17 amino acids. V lost 1 base, J lost 0 bases, and 14 bases lay in between.

The sample holds a few counts of this clonotype. The chain recombines TRBV20-1 with TRBJ2-1, with unresolved D. The CDR3 spans 10 residues. In germline, CDR1 is DFQATT, CDR2 SNEGSKA (reference sequence). Deletions cut 3 bases from V and 12 bases from J, with 9 bases between. Here the CDR3 DNA reads TGCAGTGCTAGCATAGCCCTGCAGTTCTTC. Translated: CSASIALQFF.

V is TRBV4-2 and J is TRBJ2-7, with D unclear. Per the germline V gene, CDR1 is LGHNA and CDR2 is YNFKEQ. The V end lost 4 bases, the J end lost 1 base, and 8 bases lay between the germline ends. The CDR3 spans 13 residues. The CDR3 DNA reads as TGTGCCAGCAGCCCCTACCTTTCCTACGAGCAGTACTTC. Translating it yields CASSPYLSYEQYF.

The chain joins TRBV2 to TRBJ2-7, with D unclear. This CDR3 contains 13 residues. Germline V lookup: CDR1 SNHLY, CDR2 FYNNEI. Deletions cut 7 bases from V and 1 base from J, with 11 bases between. The CDR3 region is CASTPFDSYEQYF. In DNA, the CDR3 is TGTGCCAGCACCCCCTTCGATTCCTACGAGCAGTACTTC. Variable domain in full (rest from reference TRBV2 and TRBJ2-7): EPEVTQTPSHQVTQMGQEVILRCVPISNHLYFYWYRQILGQKVEFLVSFYNNEISEKSEIFDDQFSVERPDGSNFTLKIRSTKLEDSAMYFCASTPFDSYEQYFGPGTRLTVT.

In the case of this clonotype: The junction differs from germline at one of its ends, possibly a read error. This chain uses TRBV6-5 with TRBJ1-5; D uncertain. Germline V CDR1 and CDR2: MNHEY, SVGAGI. The CDR3 length is 12 residues. The CDR3 reads CAPNSFYQPRHF. The CDR3 coding sequence is TGTGCTCCAAACAGTTTCTATCAGCCCCGGCATTTT.

This chain uses TRBV5-5 with TRBJ2-3; 15 nucleotides match TRBD2. In germline, CDR1 is SGHKS, CDR2 YYEKEE (reference sequence). The CDR3 extends over 17 amino acids. Trimming removed 4 bases from V and 1 base from J; junction bases left unmatched: 4. This CDR3 is CASSRTSGGAGTDTQYF. CDR3 DNA sequence: TGTGCCAGCAGCCGGACTAGCGGGGGGGCGGGCACAGATACGCAGTATTTT.

This chain uses TRBV28 with TRBJ2-1, with D tentatively TRBD1 (6 bases). Germline CDR1 MDHEN, CDR2 SYDVKM. This CDR3 contains 13 residues. V was clipped by 7 bases and J by 9 bases, with 16 bases between them. The CDR3 DNA follows: TGTGCCAGCACCGTAATACAGGGACGTGAGCAGTTCTTC. Its protein is CASTVIQGREQFF.

The V and J genes are TRBV20-1 and TRBJ2-3; 13 nucleotides line up with TRBD2. This CDR3 has 16 amino acids. V was pared by 6 bases and J by 0 bases, with 6 bases of the junction left unmatched. CDR1 is DFQATT, CDR2 SNEGSKA, per germline (reference sequence). The CDR3 region is CSAQGLAGPSTDTQYF. The CDR3 nucleotides read TGCAGTGCCCAGGGACTAGCGGGACCTAGCACAGATACGCAGTATTTT.

The chain joins TRBV2 to TRBJ2-7; the match to TRBD2 covers 13 bases. This CDR3 has 15 residues. V shed 5 bases, J shed 2 bases, and the junction held 3 bases outside the gene matches. Germline lookup yields CDR1 SNHLY and CDR2 FYNNEI. CDR3 nucleotide sequence: TGTGCCAGCAGTTGGACTAGCGGGGGCCCCTACGAGCAGTACTTC. Its protein is CASSWTSGGPYEQYF.

The chain couples TRBV29-1 to TRBJ1-2, with TRBD1 identical over 8 bases. The CDR3 is made up of 14 amino acids. Germline V CDR1 and CDR2: SQVTM, ANQGSEA. Losses at the gene ends were 5 bases for V and 4 bases for J; bases not matched to a gene: 9. For the CDR3, the DNA is TGCAGCGTTATAGGTCAGGACAGGGCCTATGGCTACACCTTC. As protein: CSVIGQDRAYGYTF.

This rearrangement joins TRBV27 to TRBJ2-7; the match to TRBD2 covers 7 bases. The CDR3 contains 15 residues. With 4 bases clipped from V and 2 bases from J, the junction kept 8 bases outside the gene matches. CDR1 is MNHEY and CDR2 is SMNVEV in the germline V gene (reference sequence). In DNA form, the CDR3 reads TGTGCCAGCAGTTGGGGGGGGGGTAGCACCTACGAGCAGTACTTC. This codes for CASSWGGGSTYEQYF.

This rearrangement joins TRBV12-3 or TRBV12-4 to TRBJ2-5; D remains ambiguous. The CDR3 is 13 amino acids. Trimming removed 3 bases from V and 3 bases from J, with 8 bases in between. CDR3 protein: CASSFLWEETQYF. CDR3 sequence (DNA): TGTGCCAGCAGTTTCTTATGGGAAGAGACCCAGTACTTC.

The chain has TRBV7-3 and TRBJ2-1, with D possibly TRBD2 on 7 matching bases. The CDR3 runs to 15 residues. Trimming took 4 bases from V and 9 from J, leaving 19 bases between them. CDR1 and CDR2 (germline): SGHTA, FQGTGA. The CDR3 is CASSSSGEGWGEQFF. CDR3 coding DNA: TGTGCCAGCAGCTCATCAGGGGAGGGTTGGGGTGAGCAGTTCTTC.

This sequence joins TRBV6-6 and TRBJ2-7, with D perhaps matching TRBD1 (7 bases). Between the trimmed V and J ends, which lost 5 bases and 0 bases, there was a span of 17 bases. Germline lookup yields CDR1 MNHNY and CDR2 SVGAGI (reference sequence). The CDR3 covers 16 residues. The CDR3 reads CASSRGLRGSSYEQYF. The CDR3 bases are TGTGCCAGCAGTAGGGGGCTACGGGGGAGCTCCTACGAGCAGTACTTC.

The CDR3 loop is CASSLGGGAKNIQYF. The CDR3 DNA reads as TGTGCCAGCAGCTTGGGCGGGGGAGCCAAAAACATTCAGTACTTC. The gene calls are TRBV5-5 and TRBJ2-4; 7 nucleotides agree with TRBD2. Trimming removed 0 bases from V and 0 bases from J; junction bases left unmatched: 0. Germline CDR1 is SGHKS and CDR2 is YYEKEE (reference sequence). The CDR3 spans 15 residues.